The 20 T cell receptor beta chains in this list originate from one sample, sequenced in a study of sequential checkpoint blockade in melanoma. The method was immunoSEQ multiplex PCR; TCRdb's version includes in-frame clones alone and lacks a portion of them. The data contain roughly 18,000 clones, around 66% of them singletons. Treatment in this sample: randomized to nivolumab then ipilimumab (arm A) or the reverse (arm B). Sequencing was performed on CD8+ T cells sorted from blood (inferred from file names), taken from a patient given nivolumab and ipilimumab in sequence. Every receptor here comes from a human donor with melanoma.

The chain couples TRBV7-2 to TRBJ2-7, with TRBD1 as a possible D gene (7 bases). The germline V and J ends were trimmed by 7 bases and 2 bases, with 15 bases remaining between them. The CDR3 has 14 residues. Per germline, CDR1 SGHTA and CDR2 FQGNSA. The DNA of the CDR3 is TGTGCCAGCACCTTCCAGGGGGGACCCTACGAGCAGTACTTC. Amino acids: CASTFQGGPYEQYF. The full variable domain, with the rest looked up from reference TRBV7-2 and TRBJ2-7, is GAGVSQSPSNKVTEKGKDVELRCDPISGHTALYWYRQSLGQGLEFLIYFQGNSAPDKSGLPSDRFSAERTGGSVSTLTIQRTQQEDSAVYLCASTFQGGPYEQYFGPGTRLTVT.

This rearrangement joins TRBV7-2 to TRBJ2-1; 11 bases are shared with TRBD2. The CDR3 spans 15 residues. The germline gives CDR1 SGHTA, CDR2 FQGNSA. V lost 5 bases to trimming and J lost 4 bases; unmatched junction nucleotides: 4. The CDR3 loop reads CASSAGLAGYNEQFF. The CDR3 coding sequence is TGTGCCAGCAGCGCAGGACTAGCGGGTTACAATGAGCAGTTCTTC.

The chain carries TRBV5-6 and TRBJ2-7; a possible D gene is TRBD1 (6 bases). The CDR3 extends over 14 amino acids. Germline values: CDR1 SGHDT, CDR2 YYEEEE. The V end was cut by 0 bases, the J end by 2 bases, with 9 bases between. Here the CDR3 reads CASSLGGRAYEQYF. DNA for the CDR3: TGTGCCAGCAGCTTGGGGGGGCGTGCCTACGAGCAGTACTTC.

V is TRBV19 and J is TRBJ2-2; maybe TRBD1 (5 bases). The CDR3 spans 13 residues. Germline V CDR1 and CDR2: LNHDA, SQIVND (reference sequence). The V end was cut by 7 bases, the J end by 7 bases, with 13 bases between. CDR3 region: CASNAGFSGELFF. The CDR3 nucleotides read TGTGCCAGTAACGCAGGGTTTAGCGGGGAGCTGTTTTTT.

The genes are TRBV7-9 and TRBJ2-7; D might be TRBD1 (6 bases). Germline CDR1 is SEHNR and CDR2 is FQNEAQ (reference sequence). This CDR3 spans 14 amino acids. The germline V and J ends were trimmed by 1 base and 1 base, with 8 bases remaining between them. CDR3 protein: CASSLGGTSYEQYF. CDR3 DNA sequence: TGTGCCAGCAGCTTAGGGGGGACATCCTACGAGCAGTACTTC.

This clone was detected only once. The V and J genes are TRBV4-1 and TRBJ2-7, with 8 bases that match TRBD2. V was pared by 3 bases and J by 4 bases, with 8 bases of the junction left unmatched. The V gene's germline CDR1 is MGHRA and CDR2 YSYEKL. This CDR3 comprises 15 residues. CDR3 protein: CASSQSPGLVYEQYF. The CDR3 region has the DNA TGCGCCAGCAGCCAGTCCCCGGGACTAGTATACGAGCAGTACTTC.

The chain joins TRBV10-3 to TRBJ2-7, with 7 bases matching TRBD1. This CDR3 comprises 16 residues. Germline trimming cut 3 bases from V and 0 bases from J; bases unmatched to any gene: 8. Germline V gene data show CDR1 as ENHRY and CDR2 as SYGVKD. This chain's CDR3 is CAISDPGTENSYEQYF. For the CDR3, the DNA is TGTGCCATCAGTGACCCCGGGACAGAGAACTCCTACGAGCAGTACTTC.

The chain uses TRBV7-6 and TRBJ2-3; 12 bases align to TRBD2. Per the germline V gene, CDR1 is SGHVS and CDR2 is FNYEAQ. CDR3 length: 15 amino acids. J gave up 6 bases and V 3 bases, and 4 bases lay outside the gene matches. The CDR3 region has the DNA TGTGCCAGCAGCTTGCTAGCGGGAGGGCGGGATACGCAGTATTTT. This translates into CASSLLAGGRDTQYF.

The V and J genes are TRBV4-2 and TRBJ2-2; 9 positions agree with TRBD1. Germline V gives CDR1 LGHNA, CDR2 YNFKEQ. The ends lost 0 bases at V and 4 bases at J; junction bases unmatched: 3. The CDR3 sequence is 16 residues long. CDR3 sequence: CASSQEGTGTTGELFF. In DNA, the CDR3 is TGTGCCAGCAGCCAAGAGGGGACAGGGACCACCGGGGAGCTGTTTTTT.

This clone has only one observation. The chain employs TRBV4-1 and TRBJ1-4, with D perhaps TRBD1 (5 bases). The CDR3 loop spans 15 amino acids. V dropped 0 bases and J dropped 7 bases, with 12 bases sitting between them. CDR1 MGHRA and CDR2 YSYEKL come from the germline V gene. CDR3: CASSQERQGGEKLFF. As DNA, the CDR3 is TGCGCCAGCAGCCAAGAACGGCAGGGTGGTGAAAAACTGTTTTTT.

This chain uses TRBV29-1 with TRBJ2-1; D perhaps matches TRBD2 (7 bases). Germline V gives CDR1 SQVTM, CDR2 ANQGSEA. The CDR3 covers 14 residues. With 7 bases removed from V and 10 bases from J, the gap between germline ends came to 23 bases. This chain's CDR3 is CSARGGGLRGEQFF. DNA for the CDR3: TGCAGCGCCCGAGGGGGGGGATTAAGAGGAGAGCAGTTCTTC.

This clone was seen only a few times. The chain uses TRBV19 and TRBJ2-7; D is unresolved. The CDR3 spans 13 residues. Looked up from germline, CDR1 is LNHDA and CDR2 is SQIVND (reference sequence). With 3 bases removed from V and 1 base from J, the gap between germline ends came to 7 bases. The CDR3 loop is CASSIYHSYEQYF. The DNA of the CDR3 is TGTGCCAGTAGTATCTACCATTCCTACGAGCAGTACTTC.

V gene TRBV15 combines with J gene TRBJ2-5, with 7 nucleotides matching TRBD1. Germline CDR1 and CDR2: LNHNV and YYDKDF (reference sequence). Germline trimming cut 3 bases from V and 5 bases from J; bases unmatched to any gene: 6. This CDR3 spans 14 amino acids. The CDR3 region is CATSRTGFAETQYF. The CDR3 region has the DNA TGTGCCACCAGCAGGACAGGGTTTGCGGAGACCCAGTACTTC.

The V gene is TRBV19, the J gene TRBJ1-1, with 8 bases aligning to TRBD1. The CDR3 has 15 residues. The trim removed 6 bases at V and 1 base at J, leaving 7 bases unmatched. CDR1 and CDR2 from the germline V gene are LNHDA and SQIVND (reference sequence). CDR3 loop: CASRVGGTGNTEAFF. Here the CDR3 DNA reads TGTGCCAGTAGGGTGGGAGGGACAGGGAACACTGAAGCTTTCTTT.

The chain is built from TRBV9 and TRBJ2-7, with 9 bases aligning to TRBD2. Trimming removed 4 bases from V and 2 bases from J; junction bases left unmatched: 10. In germline, CDR1 is SGDLS, CDR2 YYNGEE. CDR3 size: 16 residues. CDR3 coding DNA: TGTGCCAGCAGCCATCACGGGCGGGAGGGCGCCTACGAGCAGTACTTC. As protein: CASSHHGREGAYEQYF. Variable domain in full (rest from reference TRBV9 and TRBJ2-7): DSGVTQTPKHLITATGQRVTLRCSPRSGDLSVYWYQQSLDQGLQFLIQYYNGEERAKGNILERFSAQQFPDLHSELNLSSLELGDSALYFCASSHHGREGAYEQYFGPGTRLTVT.

This chain uses TRBV29-1 with TRBJ2-2; the D gene is possibly TRBD2 (6 bases). The germline V gene has CDR1 SQVTM and CDR2 ANQGSEA. V was clipped by 2 bases and J by 6 bases, with 10 bases between them. The CDR3 covers 13 residues. The CDR3 sequence: CSVEREVPGELFF. The CDR3 DNA reads as TGCAGCGTTGAAAGGGAGGTACCCGGGGAGCTGTTTTTT.

This clone is medium-sized in the sample. The rearrangement uses TRBV13 and TRBJ2-5, with 7 bases that match TRBD1. J gave up 1 base and V 5 bases, and 4 bases lay outside the gene matches. CDR3 length: 14 residues. The germline CDR1 and CDR2 sequences are PRHDT and FYEKMQ (reference sequence). The CDR3 nucleotides read TGTGCCAGCAGCGAAAACAGGGGCCAAGAGACCCAGTACTTC. Amino acid sequence: CASSENRGQETQYF. The complete variable domain, with remaining parts taken from reference TRBV13 and TRBJ2-5, reads AAGVIQSPRHLIKEKRETATLKCYPIPRHDTVYWYQQGPGQDPQFLISFYEKMQSDKGSIPDRFSAQQFSDYHSELNMSSLELGDSALYFCASSENRGQETQYFGPGTRLLVL.

This chain connects TRBV27 to TRBJ2-2, with 8 bases lining up with TRBD1. CDR3 size: 16 residues. The germline V gene has CDR1 MNHEY and CDR2 SMNVEV (reference sequence). The V segment lost 7 bases and the J segment 2 bases; nucleotides outside the gene matches: 9. CDR3 in amino acids: CASTQGAPTNTGELFF. Written as DNA, the CDR3 is TGTGCCAGCACGCAGGGGGCGCCAACTAACACCGGGGAGCTGTTTTTT.

The V and J genes are TRBV10-2 and TRBJ1-2; 8 bases line up with TRBD1. This CDR3 is 13 amino acids long. J lost 7 bases, V lost 8 bases, and 9 bases had no gene match. From germline, CDR1 is WSHSY and CDR2 SAAADI. The CDR3 coding sequence is TGCGCCAGCGCATTTGAGACAGGGGCTGGCTACACCTTC. Protein: CASAFETGAGYTF.

The chain combines TRBV27 with TRBJ2-7; TRBD2 matches at 8 bases. The CDR3 covers 13 residues. Germline loops: CDR1 MNHEY, CDR2 SMNVEV (reference sequence). V shed 8 bases, J shed 0 bases, and the junction held 3 bases outside the gene matches. CDR3 nucleotide sequence: TGTGCCAGCCTCGGGGGGGCCTCCTACGAGCAGTACTTC. It is translated as CASLGGASYEQYF.